The 19 T cell receptor beta chains reported below all come from one sample, sequenced in a study of CD8 T cells in ankylosing spondylitis. One entry per CDR3 protein, called by TCRdb with MiXCR from the 5' RACE reads. Counted here are 300,000 to 400,000 distinct CDR3 sequences, around 15% occurring once; the ten biggest clones make up 0.95% to 1.4%. The sample consisted of blood, either unsorted or a sorted T cell fraction (not recorded which). These receptors originate from a male donor with ankylosing spondylitis or in good health (not recorded which).

The sample holds a few counts of this clonotype. The chain has TRBV7-2 and TRBJ2-7; TRBD1 might be the D (5 bases). This CDR3 contains 15 residues. V lost 0 bases, J lost 2 bases, and 11 bases lay in between. CDR1 and CDR2 from the germline V gene are SGHTA and FQGNSA. The CDR3 DNA follows: TGTGCCAGCAGCTTAGCGCAGACAGCAGCCTACGAGCAGTACTTC. Translating gives CASSLAQTAAYEQYF.

The chain employs TRBV5-1 and TRBJ2-5, with D unresolved. The CDR3 is 12 residues long. CDR1 is SGHRS, CDR2 YFSETQ, per germline. Trimming took 3 bases from V and 2 from J, leaving 5 bases between them. Here the CDR3 reads CASSSSQETQYF. The CDR3 coding sequence is TGCGCCAGCAGCTCTTCTCAAGAGACCCAGTACTTC.

The table lists this clonotype with a few counts. This chain uses TRBV10-3 with TRBJ2-2; 9 bases agree with TRBD2. The length of the CDR3 is 16 residues. Germline-derived CDR1 and CDR2 are ENHRY and SYGVKD. The ends lost 4 bases at V and 6 bases at J; junction bases unmatched: 9. CDR3 nucleotide sequence: TGTGCCATCAGTGTTGTAGCGGGAGCCCTGGCCGGGGAGCTGTTTTTT. Encoded protein: CAISVVAGALAGELFF.

V is TRBV11-2 and J is TRBJ2-7, with D uncertain. The V gene lost 5 bases and the J gene lost 3 bases, with 14 bases spanning the gap. Germline assignment: CDR1 SGHAT and CDR2 FQNNGV. The CDR3 length is 14 residues. CDR3 nucleotide sequence: TGTGCCAGCAGCCCAATCTTGCACCTCTACGAGCAGTACTTC. This sequence encodes CASSPILHLYEQYF.

This clonotype has just a few counts. The rearrangement uses TRBV27 and TRBJ2-6; 8 bases map to TRBD1. This CDR3 is 16 amino acids long. With 10 bases clipped from V and 4 bases from J, the junction kept 12 bases outside the gene matches. Germline V gives CDR1 MNHEY, CDR2 SMNVEV (reference sequence). CDR3: CATRETGGRGANVLTF. CDR3 nucleotides: TGTGCCACACGGGAAACAGGGGGGCGAGGGGCCAACGTCCTGACTTTC.

The chain is built from TRBV5-5 and TRBJ2-3; 7 bases are a match to TRBD1. The length of the CDR3 is 15 residues. Germline V gives CDR1 SGHKS, CDR2 YYEKEE (reference sequence). Losses at the gene ends were 4 bases for V and 2 bases for J; bases not matched to a gene: 7. The CDR3 spells CASSPSGQYTDTQYF. For the CDR3, the DNA is TGTGCCAGCAGCCCCTCGGGACAGTACACAGATACGCAGTATTTT.

This rearrangement joins TRBV11-3 to TRBJ2-3, with 10 bases identical to TRBD2. The CDR3 has 16 residues. CDR1 and CDR2 from the germline V gene are SGHNT and YENEEA. Germline trimming cut 5 bases from V and 2 bases from J; bases unmatched to any gene: 7. As DNA, the CDR3 is TGTGCCAGCAGCATTCCCGGACTAGCGGCCACAGATACGCAGTATTTT. This encodes CASSIPGLAATDTQYF. Complete variable domain (other parts from reference TRBV11-3 and TRBJ2-3): EAGVVQSPRYKIIEKKQPVAFWCNPISGHNTLYWYLQNLGQGPELLIRYENEEAVDDSQLPKDRFSAERLKGVDSTLKIQPAELGDSAVYLCASSIPGLAATDTQYFGPGTRLTVL.

This clonotype showed up just a few times. CDR3 in DNA: TGTGCCAGCAGTTGGAGTAATGAGCAGTTCTTC. The encoded protein is CASSWSNEQFF. The genes are TRBV12-3 or TRBV12-4 and TRBJ2-1; D unresolved. Trimming stripped 4 bases from V and 7 bases from J, with 5 bases between. The CDR3 has 11 amino acids.

The V gene is TRBV7-9, the J gene TRBJ2-7; 12 nucleotides agree with TRBD2. Germline lookup yields CDR1 SEHNR and CDR2 FQNEAQ (reference sequence). With V trimmed by 5 bases and J by 5 bases, 7 bases remained unmatched. CDR3 length equals 15 residues. This chain's CDR3 is CASSLRLAGVNEQYF. The CDR3 DNA reads as TGTGCCAGCAGCCTGAGACTAGCGGGAGTTAACGAGCAGTACTTC.

This clonotype occurred a few times. V gene TRBV7-2 combines with J gene TRBJ2-3, with D possibly matching TRBD1 (6 bases). Trimming took off 3 bases at V and 1 base at J, with 11 bases between the two ends. Germline V lookup: CDR1 SGHTA, CDR2 FQGNSA. The length of the CDR3 is 15 residues. The CDR3 loop is CASSFEGVGTDTQYF. The CDR3 region has the DNA TGTGCCAGCAGCTTCGAGGGGGTTGGCACAGATACGCAGTATTTT.

The CDR3 nucleotides read TGTGCCAGCAGGGTTGGGGGCTTTAATTCACCCCTCCACTTT. It specifies CASRVGGFNSPLHF. The chain joins TRBV12-3 or TRBV12-4 to TRBJ1-6; the D gene is possibly TRBD1 (6 bases). V lost 6 bases to trimming and J lost 6 bases, with 12 bases between them. The CDR3 extends over 14 amino acids.

This sequence joins TRBV19 and TRBJ2-7; 9 bases map to TRBD2. The CDR3 runs 14 residues. The junction had 2 bases not matched to a gene; V was cut back by 3 bases and J by 2 bases. Germline CDR1 and CDR2: LNHDA and SQIVND (reference sequence). This chain's CDR3 is CASSISSGAYEQYF. The CDR3 DNA reads as TGTGCCAGTAGTATCTCTAGCGGGGCCTACGAGCAGTACTTC.

This clonotype was observed many times. This chain uses TRBV5-1 with TRBJ1-4; D unresolved. V lost 1 base, J lost 8 bases, and 9 bases lay in between. Germline lookup yields CDR1 SGHRS and CDR2 YFSETQ. The CDR3 extends over 13 amino acids. The CDR3 sequence: CASSLFTGEKLFF. DNA of the CDR3: TGCGCCAGCAGCTTGTTTACGGGCGAAAAACTGTTTTTT. Based on the CDR3 plus reference TRBV5-1 and TRBJ1-4, the full variable domain is KAGVTQTPRYLIKTRGQQVTLSCSPISGHRSVSWYQQTPGQGLQFLFEYFSETQRNKGNFPGRFSGRQFSNSRSEMNVSTLELGDSALYLCASSLFTGEKLFFGSGTQLSVL.

J is TRBJ1-1 and V is TRBV29-1; 7 positions agree with TRBD1. The CDR3 has 12 residues. The ends lost 3 bases at V and 5 bases at J; junction bases unmatched: 3. Germline V gene lookup returns CDR1 SQVTM and CDR2 ANQGSEA. CDR3 loop: CSVDRGVTEAFF. CDR3 DNA: TGCAGCGTTGACAGGGGGGTGACTGAAGCTTTCTTT.

This clonotype was observed a handful of times. The chain employs TRBV5-1 and TRBJ2-1; D unclear. Trimming took off 0 bases at V and 5 bases at J, with 9 bases between the two ends. Germline V gene sequence: CDR1 SGHRS, CDR2 YFSETQ. The CDR3 runs 14 residues. CDR3 loop: CASSLGRSDNEQFF. CDR3 in DNA: TGCGCCAGCAGCTTGGGTCGCAGCGACAATGAGCAGTTCTTC.

This chain uses TRBV19 with TRBJ2-5; TRBD2 matches at 13 bases. Germline V gene lookup returns CDR1 LNHDA and CDR2 SQIVND (reference sequence). Trimming removed 1 base from V and 3 bases from J; junction bases left unmatched: 2. The CDR3 has 16 amino acids. For the CDR3, the DNA is TGTGCCAGTAGTATAGCCGGGACTAGCGGGAAAGAGACCCAGTACTTC. It is translated as CASSIAGTSGKETQYF.

The sample holds a few counts of this clonotype. The rearrangement uses TRBV11-2 and TRBJ2-6; D uncertain. Germline V gene lookup returns CDR1 SGHAT and CDR2 FQNNGV. This CDR3 has 18 residues. Trimming cost V 4 bases and J 2 bases, with 18 bases left between them. As DNA, the CDR3 is TGTGCCAGCAGCTCCCCTACCGTTGGCAGAACTGGGGCCAACGTCCTGACTTTC. This translates into CASSSPTVGRTGANVLTF.

The gene calls are TRBV20-1 and TRBJ2-5; 11 positions match TRBD2. The CDR3 has 16 residues. Germline assignment: CDR1 DFQATT and CDR2 SNEGSKA (reference sequence). Trimming removed 3 bases from V and 1 base from J; junction bases left unmatched: 7. The CDR3 sequence: CSASGPGTSGQETQYF. The CDR3 coding sequence is TGCAGTGCTAGCGGGCCAGGGACTAGCGGCCAAGAGACCCAGTACTTC.

V is TRBV3-1 and J is TRBJ2-1; D possibly corresponds to TRBD2 (6 bases). The CDR3 has 17 amino acids. The germline V gene has CDR1 LGHDT and CDR2 YNNKEL (reference sequence). V gave up 0 bases and J gave up 1 base, with 13 bases separating them. In DNA, the CDR3 is TGTGCCAGCAGCCAAGATGGTAGGGGACTTTCCTACAATGAGCAGTTCTTC. Its protein is CASSQDGRGLSYNEQFF.